The sequence of this T cell receptor (beta chain) was determined in a study of PD-1 blockade in classical Hodgkin lymphoma. Time point described: newly diagnosed, previously untreated cHL patient sample. Researchers report purifying CD4+ T cells from thawed PBMCs by magnetic negative selection. V trimming: 3 bases; J trimming: 4 bases; junction bases outside the gene matches: 10. Per germline, CDR1 LNHDA and CDR2 SQIVND (reference sequence). The CDR3 extends over 16 amino acids. Measured with immunoSEQ multiplex PCR; TCRdb has only the in-frame clones, and not every one. Of just over 15,000 clones listed, approximately 86% were seen once; the top ten hold over 0.65%.

Sequencing input: CD4+ T cells from blood. The origin of this receptor is a human donor with classical Hodgkin lymphoma. The chain carries TRBV19 and TRBJ2-5, with 8 bases fitting TRBD2. CDR3 bases: TGTGCCAGTAGTATCGGTCCAGCGGGAGTGGGAGAGACCCAGTACTTC. Residues: CASSIGPAGVGETQYF.